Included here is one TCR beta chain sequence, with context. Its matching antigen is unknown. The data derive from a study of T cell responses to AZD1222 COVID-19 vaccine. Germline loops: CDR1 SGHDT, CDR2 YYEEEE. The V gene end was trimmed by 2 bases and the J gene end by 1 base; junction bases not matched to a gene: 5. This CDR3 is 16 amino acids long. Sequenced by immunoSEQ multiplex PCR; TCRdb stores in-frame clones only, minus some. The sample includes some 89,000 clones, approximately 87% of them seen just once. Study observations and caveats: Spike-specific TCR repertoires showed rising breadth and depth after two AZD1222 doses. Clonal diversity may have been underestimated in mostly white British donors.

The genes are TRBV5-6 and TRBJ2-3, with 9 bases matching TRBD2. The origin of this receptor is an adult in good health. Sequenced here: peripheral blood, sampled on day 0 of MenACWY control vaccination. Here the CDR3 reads CASSLPGLAGTDTQYF. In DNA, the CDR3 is TGTGCCAGCAGCTTACCGGGACTAGCTGGCACAGATACGCAGTATTTT.